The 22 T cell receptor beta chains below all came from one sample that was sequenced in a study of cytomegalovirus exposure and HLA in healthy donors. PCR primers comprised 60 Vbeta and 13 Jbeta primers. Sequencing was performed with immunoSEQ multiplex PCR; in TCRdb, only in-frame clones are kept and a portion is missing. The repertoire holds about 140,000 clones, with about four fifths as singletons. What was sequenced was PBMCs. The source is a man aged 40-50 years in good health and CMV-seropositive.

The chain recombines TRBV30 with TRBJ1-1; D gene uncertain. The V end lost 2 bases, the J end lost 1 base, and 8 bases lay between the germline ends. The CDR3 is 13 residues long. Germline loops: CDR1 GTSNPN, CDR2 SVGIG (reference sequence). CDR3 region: CAWSYAGNTEAFF. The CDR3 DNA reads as TGTGCCTGGAGTTATGCGGGGAACACTGAAGCTTTCTTT. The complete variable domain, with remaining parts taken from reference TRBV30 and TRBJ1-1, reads SQTIHQWPATLVQPVGSPLSLECTVEGTSNPNLYWYRQAAGRGLQLLFYSVGIGQISSEVPQNLSASRPQDRQFILSSKKLLLSDSGFYLCAWSYAGNTEAFFGQGTRLTVV.

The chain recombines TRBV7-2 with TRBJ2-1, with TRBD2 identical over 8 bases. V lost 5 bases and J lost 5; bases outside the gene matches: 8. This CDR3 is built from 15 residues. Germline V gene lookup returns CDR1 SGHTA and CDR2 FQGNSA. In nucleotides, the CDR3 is TGTGCCAGCAGCACCCGGACTAGCTTCCACAATGAGCAGTTCTTC. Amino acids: CASSTRTSFHNEQFF.

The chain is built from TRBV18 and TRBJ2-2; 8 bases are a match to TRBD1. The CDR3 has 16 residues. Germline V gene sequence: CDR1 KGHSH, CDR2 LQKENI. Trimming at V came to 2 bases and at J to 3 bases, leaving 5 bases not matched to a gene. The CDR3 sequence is CASSPGQGAHTGELFF. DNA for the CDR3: TGTGCCAGCTCACCAGGCCAGGGGGCACACACCGGGGAGCTGTTTTTT.

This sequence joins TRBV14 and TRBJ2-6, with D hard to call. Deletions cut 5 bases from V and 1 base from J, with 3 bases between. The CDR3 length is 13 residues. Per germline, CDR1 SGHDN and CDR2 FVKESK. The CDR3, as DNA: TGTGCCAGCAGCGCGTCTGGGGCCAACGTCCTGACTTTC. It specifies CASSASGANVLTF.

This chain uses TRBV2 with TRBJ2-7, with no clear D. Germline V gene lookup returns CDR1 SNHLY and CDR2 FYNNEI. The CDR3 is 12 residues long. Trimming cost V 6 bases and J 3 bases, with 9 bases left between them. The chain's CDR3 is CASRQRLYEQYF. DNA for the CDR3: TGTGCCAGCAGGCAGAGGCTCTACGAGCAGTACTTC. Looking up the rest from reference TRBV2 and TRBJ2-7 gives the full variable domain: EPEVTQTPSHQVTQMGQEVILRCVPISNHLYFYWYRQILGQKVEFLVSFYNNEISEKSEIFDDQFSVERPDGSNFTLKIRSTKLEDSAMYFCASRQRLYEQYFGPGTRLTVT.

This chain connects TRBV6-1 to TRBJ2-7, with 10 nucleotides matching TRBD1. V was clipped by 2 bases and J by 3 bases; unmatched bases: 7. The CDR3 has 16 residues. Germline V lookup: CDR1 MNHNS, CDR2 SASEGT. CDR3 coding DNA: TGTGCCAGCAGTGAATCAAGTGGGACAGGGGTCTACGAGCAGTACTTC. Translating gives CASSESSGTGVYEQYF.

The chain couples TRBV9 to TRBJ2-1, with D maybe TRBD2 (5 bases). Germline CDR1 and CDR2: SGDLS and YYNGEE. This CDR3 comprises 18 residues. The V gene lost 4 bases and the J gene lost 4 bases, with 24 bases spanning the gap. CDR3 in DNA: TGTGCCAGCAGCTCCTCCCTCACTACTAGTGCCCCGTACAATGAGCAGTTCTTC. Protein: CASSSSLTTSAPYNEQFF.

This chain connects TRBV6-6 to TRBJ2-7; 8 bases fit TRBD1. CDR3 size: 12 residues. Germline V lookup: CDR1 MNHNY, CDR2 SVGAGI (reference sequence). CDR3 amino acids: CATQGARYEQYF. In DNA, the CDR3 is TGTGCAACGCAGGGGGCGCGTTACGAGCAGTACTTC.

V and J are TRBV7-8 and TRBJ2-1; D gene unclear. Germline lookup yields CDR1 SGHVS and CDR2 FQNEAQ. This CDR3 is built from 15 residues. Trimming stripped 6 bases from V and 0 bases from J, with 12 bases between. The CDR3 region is CASRAPSSSYNEQFF. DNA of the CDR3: TGTGCCAGCAGAGCCCCCTCGAGCTCCTACAATGAGCAGTTCTTC. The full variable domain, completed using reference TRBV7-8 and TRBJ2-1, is GAGVSQSPRYKVAKRGQDVALRCDPISGHVSLFWYQQALGQGPEFLTYFQNEAQLDKSGLPSDRFFAERPEGSVSTLKIQRTQQEDSAVYLCASRAPSSSYNEQFFGPGTRLTVL.

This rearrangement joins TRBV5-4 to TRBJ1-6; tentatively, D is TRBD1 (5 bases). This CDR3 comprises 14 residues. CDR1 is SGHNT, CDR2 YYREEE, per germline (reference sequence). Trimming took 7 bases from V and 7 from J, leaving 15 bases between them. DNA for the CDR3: TGTGCCAGCTCATCAGAGCGGGGGAATTCACCCCTCCACTTT. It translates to CASSSERGNSPLHF.

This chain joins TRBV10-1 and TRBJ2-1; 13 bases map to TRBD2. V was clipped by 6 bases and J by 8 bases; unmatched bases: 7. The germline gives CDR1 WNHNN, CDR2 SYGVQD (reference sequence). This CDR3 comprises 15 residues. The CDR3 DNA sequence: TGCGCCAGCAGCGCGGGACTAGCGGGACCCTATGAGCAGTTCTTC. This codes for CASSAGLAGPYEQFF.

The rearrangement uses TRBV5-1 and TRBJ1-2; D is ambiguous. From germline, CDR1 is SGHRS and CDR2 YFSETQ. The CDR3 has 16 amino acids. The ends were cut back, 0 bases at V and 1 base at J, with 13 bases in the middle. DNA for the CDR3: TGCGCCAGCAGCTTGGGGGTTGGGCTGCGTAACTATGGCTACACCTTC. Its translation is CASSLGVGLRNYGYTF.

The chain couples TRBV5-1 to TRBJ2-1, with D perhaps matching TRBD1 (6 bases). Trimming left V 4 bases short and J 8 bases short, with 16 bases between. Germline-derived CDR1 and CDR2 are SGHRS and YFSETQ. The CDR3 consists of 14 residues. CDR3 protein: CASSLGAQDDEQFF. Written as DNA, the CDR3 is TGCGCCAGCAGCCTGGGGGCCCAAGACGATGAGCAGTTCTTC.

Here the CDR3 reads CASSRQGADYNEQFF. The CDR3 DNA is TGTGCCAGCAGCCGACAGGGGGCTGACTACAATGAGCAGTTCTTC. The rearrangement links TRBV7-9 to TRBJ2-1, with TRBD1 identical over 10 bases. Looked up from germline, CDR1 is SEHNR and CDR2 is FQNEAQ (reference sequence). This CDR3 region has 15 residues. V was pared by 5 bases and J by 3 bases, with 4 bases of the junction left unmatched.

The CDR3 nucleotides are TGTGCCAGCAGCTTAGAACTAGCGGGAGATAGTGAGCAGTTCTTC. Its translation is CASSLELAGDSEQFF. The V gene is TRBV11-2, the J gene TRBJ2-1, with 11 bases identical to TRBD2. The V and J ends lost 0 bases and 9 bases, in that order; junction bases with no gene match: 4. Germline CDR1 SGHAT, CDR2 FQNNGV. The CDR3 has 15 residues.

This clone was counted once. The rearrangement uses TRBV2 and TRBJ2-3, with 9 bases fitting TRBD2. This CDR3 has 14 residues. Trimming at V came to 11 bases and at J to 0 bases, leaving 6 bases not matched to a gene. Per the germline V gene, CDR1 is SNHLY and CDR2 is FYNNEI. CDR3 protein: CALGSGSSTDTQYF. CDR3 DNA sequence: TGTGCCCTCGGTAGCGGGAGTAGCACAGATACGCAGTATTTT. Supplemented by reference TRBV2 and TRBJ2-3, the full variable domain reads EPEVTQTPSHQVTQMGQEVILRCVPISNHLYFYWYRQILGQKVEFLVSFYNNEISEKSEIFDDQFSVERPDGSNFTLKIRSTKLEDSAMYFCALGSGSSTDTQYFGPGTRLTVL.

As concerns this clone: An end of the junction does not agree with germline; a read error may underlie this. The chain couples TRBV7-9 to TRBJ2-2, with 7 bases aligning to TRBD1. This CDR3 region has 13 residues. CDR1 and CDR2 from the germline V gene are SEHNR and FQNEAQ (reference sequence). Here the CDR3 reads CSSSRQGTGELFF. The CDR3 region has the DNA TGTTCCAGCAGCCGACAGGGCACCGGGGAGCTGTTTTTT.

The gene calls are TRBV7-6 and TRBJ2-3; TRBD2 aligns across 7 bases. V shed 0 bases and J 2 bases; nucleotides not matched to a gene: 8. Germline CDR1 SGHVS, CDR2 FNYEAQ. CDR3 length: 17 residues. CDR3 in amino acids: CASSLALRGRVTDTQYF. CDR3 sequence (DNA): TGTGCCAGCAGCTTAGCGTTGCGGGGGAGGGTCACAGATACGCAGTATTTT.

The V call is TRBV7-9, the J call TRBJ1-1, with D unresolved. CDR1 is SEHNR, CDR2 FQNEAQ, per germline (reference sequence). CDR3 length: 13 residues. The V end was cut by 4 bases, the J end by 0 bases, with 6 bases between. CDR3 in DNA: TGTGCCAGCAGCTACAACATGAACACTGAAGCTTTCTTT. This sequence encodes CASSYNMNTEAFF.

CDR3 nucleotides: TGTGCCTGGAGATCGGGGTTCACCTACGAGCAGTACTTC. This translates into CAWRSGFTYEQYF. The rearrangement uses TRBV30 and TRBJ2-7, with D possibly matching TRBD2 (5 bases). Per germline, CDR1 GTSNPN and CDR2 SVGIG (reference sequence). The ends were cut back, 3 bases at V and 2 bases at J, with 11 bases in the middle. CDR3 length: 13 amino acids.

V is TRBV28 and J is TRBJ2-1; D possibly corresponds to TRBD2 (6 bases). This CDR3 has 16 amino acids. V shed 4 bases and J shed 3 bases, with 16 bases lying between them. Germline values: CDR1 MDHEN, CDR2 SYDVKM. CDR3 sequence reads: CASSSPSSANYNEQFF. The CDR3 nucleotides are TGTGCCAGCAGTTCCCCGTCTAGCGCCAACTACAATGAGCAGTTCTTC.

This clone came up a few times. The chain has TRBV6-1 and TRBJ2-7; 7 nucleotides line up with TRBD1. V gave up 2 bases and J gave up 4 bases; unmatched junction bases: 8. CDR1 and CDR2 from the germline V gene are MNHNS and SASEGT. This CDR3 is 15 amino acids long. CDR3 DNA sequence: TGTGCCAGCAGTGAAAGATTGGACAGGATATACGAGCAGTACTTC. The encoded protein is CASSERLDRIYEQYF.